This T cell receptor beta chain was sequenced for a study of blood T cell repertoires in COVID-19 (dated by TCRdb to 2019 to 2021). For the study in its entirety: For ImmuneRACE Cohort 3, a participant was defined as recovered based on two consecutive negative NP/OP PCR tests, clearance by a healthcare professional, or resolution of symptoms. Samples covering the acute and convalescent phases of COVID-19 were provided by collaborators in the United States, Italy and Spain. The prospective study material was composed of cDNA or gDNA derived from T cells, B-cell-depleted T cells, or PBMCs. Deeply sampled blood TCRbeta repertoires from subjects exposed to, actively infected with, or recovered from COVID-19 were included in the dataset. The repertoires were released in a freely available public database meant as a resource for research on the immune response to SARS-CoV-2. The samples were drawn from two sources: the first 160 participants of the ongoing ImmuneRACE study, and over 1,000 subjects contributed by 6 global collaborators. A de-identified subject ID, COVID-19 status, age in years and sex were almost always included in the sample metadata. HLA class I and class II types, where available, came from metadata supplied by the sample provider rather than from assay-based typing. The full study reports these points: Clinical and demographic metadata were provided uncurated, with the amount varying by source and participant.

V sheds 6 bases and J sheds 2 bases, leaving 16 bases between their ends. Taken from cysteine to phenylalanine, the CDR3 has 15 residues. The DNA shown is the 45-base CDR3, in frame from base 1. CDR1 SNHLY and CDR2 FYNNEI were looked up in the germline V gene. The immunoSEQ Assay, a bias-controlled multiplex PCR, was used to amplify TCRbeta CDR3 regions from genomic DNA. The source study handled its data this way. Within the assay, amplification of reference gene primers was used to estimate how many nucleated cells each sample contained. To quantify the absolute abundance of each unique TCRbeta CDR3 rearrangement, sequence reads were collapsed and filtered. For each sample, productive Simpson clonality was calculated as the square root of Simpson's diversity index over productive rearrangements. TCRdb carries this immuneACCESS record with in-frame sequences only. Its versions omit some clonotypes, under half of them owing to an unresolved V gene in the studies checked, with the rest unexplained. V and J calls and clone size are given by that table; D and trimming were obtained from the DNA. Within this sample are about 200,000 clones, with about 88% of them counted one time only. The ten largest clones take up 20% to 25% of the sample.

In this sample, this clone turned up once. The clone's antigen remains unknown. Base-call qualities are not available, and no considerably larger clone is one nucleotide away. Participants in the prospective study were aged roughly 18 to 95 years, lived in about two dozen United States geographic areas, and enrolled through a virtual design. In the prospective study, participants were assigned to cohorts based on the clinical history participants reported in a screening survey and a study questionnaire. In the prospective study, whole blood, serum and a nasopharyngeal or oropharyngeal swab were collected from each participant by mobile phlebotomists. Additional blood draws and questionnaires over an approximately two-month period could optionally be provided by prospective study participants. Prospective study blood samples were shipped either frozen or at room temperature before DNA extraction.

Sequencing input: PBMCs or T cells enriched from blood (not recorded which). The sequence derives from a woman between 40 and 50 years old in a cohort exposed to, infected with or recovered from COVID-19 (not recorded which). The rearrangement combines TRBV2 with TRBJ1-2; a tentative D match to TRBD1 spans 5 bases. The DNA sequence reads TGTGCCAGCAGAGACGCTCGGACATTAAACTATGGCTACACCTTC. This translates into CASRDARTLNYGYTF.